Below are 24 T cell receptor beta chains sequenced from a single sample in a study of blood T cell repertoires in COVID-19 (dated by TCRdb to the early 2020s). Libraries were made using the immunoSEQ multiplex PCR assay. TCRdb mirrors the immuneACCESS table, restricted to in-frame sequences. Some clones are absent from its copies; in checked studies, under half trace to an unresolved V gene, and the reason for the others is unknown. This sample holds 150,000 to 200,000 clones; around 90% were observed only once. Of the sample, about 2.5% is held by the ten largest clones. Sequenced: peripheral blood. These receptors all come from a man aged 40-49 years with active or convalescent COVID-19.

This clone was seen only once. Here the CDR3 DNA reads TGTGCCAGCGTTCTGTCTGCGGGGTCTTACAATGAGCAGTTCTTC. Residues: CASVLSAGSYNEQFF. This chain joins TRBV25-1 and TRBJ2-1, with D possibly TRBD2 on 6 matching bases. The CDR3 runs 15 residues. Germline-derived CDR1 and CDR2 are MGHDK and SYGVNS. With 8 bases removed from V and 4 bases from J, the gap between germline ends came to 18 bases.

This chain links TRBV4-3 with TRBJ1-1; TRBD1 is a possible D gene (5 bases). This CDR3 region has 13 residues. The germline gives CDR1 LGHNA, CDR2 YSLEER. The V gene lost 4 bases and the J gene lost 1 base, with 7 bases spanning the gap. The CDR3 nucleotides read TGCGCCAGCAGCCCGACAGCGAACACTGAAGCTTTCTTT. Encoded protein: CASSPTANTEAFF.

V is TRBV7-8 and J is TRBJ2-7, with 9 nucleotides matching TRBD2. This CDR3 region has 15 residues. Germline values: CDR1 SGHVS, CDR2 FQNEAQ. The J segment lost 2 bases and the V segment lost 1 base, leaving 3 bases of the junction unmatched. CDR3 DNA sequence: TGTGCCAGCAGCTTAGTGGCGGGGGGGACCTACGAGCAGTACTTC. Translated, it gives CASSLVAGGTYEQYF.

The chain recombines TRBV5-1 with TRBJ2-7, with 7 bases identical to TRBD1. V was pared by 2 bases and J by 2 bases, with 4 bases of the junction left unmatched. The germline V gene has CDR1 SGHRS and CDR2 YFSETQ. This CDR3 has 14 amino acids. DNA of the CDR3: TGCGCCAGCAGCTTTACAGGGGTGGCCTACGAGCAGTACTTC. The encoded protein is CASSFTGVAYEQYF.

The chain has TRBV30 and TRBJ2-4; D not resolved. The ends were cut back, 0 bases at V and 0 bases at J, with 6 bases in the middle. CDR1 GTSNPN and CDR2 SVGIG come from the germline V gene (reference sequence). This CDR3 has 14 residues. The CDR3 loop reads CAWSVSIAKNIQYF. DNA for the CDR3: TGTGCCTGGAGTGTATCAATAGCCAAAAACATTCAGTACTTC.

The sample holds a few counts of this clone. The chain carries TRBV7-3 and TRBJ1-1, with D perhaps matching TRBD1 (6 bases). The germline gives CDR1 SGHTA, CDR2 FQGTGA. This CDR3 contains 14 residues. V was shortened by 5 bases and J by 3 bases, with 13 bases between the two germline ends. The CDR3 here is CASSLRGSDTEAFF. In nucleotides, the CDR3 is TGTGCCAGCAGCCTCAGGGGAAGCGACACTGAAGCTTTCTTT.

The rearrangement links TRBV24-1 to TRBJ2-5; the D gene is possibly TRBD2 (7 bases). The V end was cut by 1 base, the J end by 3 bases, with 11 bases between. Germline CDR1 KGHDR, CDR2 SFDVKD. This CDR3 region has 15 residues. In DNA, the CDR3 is TGTGCCACCAGTGATTTATCGGGGGGCGAAGAGACCCAGTACTTC. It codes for CATSDLSGGEETQYF.

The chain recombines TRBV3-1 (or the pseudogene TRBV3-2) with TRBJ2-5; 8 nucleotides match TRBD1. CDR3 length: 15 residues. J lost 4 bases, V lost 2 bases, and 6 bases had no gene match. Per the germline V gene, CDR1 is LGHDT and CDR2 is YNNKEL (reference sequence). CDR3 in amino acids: CASSQSGGRRETQYF. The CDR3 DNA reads TGTGCCAGCAGCCAATCAGGGGGCCGGAGAGAGACCCAGTACTTC.

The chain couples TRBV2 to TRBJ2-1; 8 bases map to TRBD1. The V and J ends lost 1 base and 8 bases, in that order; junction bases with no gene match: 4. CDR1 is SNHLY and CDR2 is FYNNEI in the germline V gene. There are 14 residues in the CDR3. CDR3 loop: CASSEDQTGDEQFF. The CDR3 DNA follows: TGTGCCAGCAGTGAAGACCAGACAGGGGATGAGCAGTTCTTC.

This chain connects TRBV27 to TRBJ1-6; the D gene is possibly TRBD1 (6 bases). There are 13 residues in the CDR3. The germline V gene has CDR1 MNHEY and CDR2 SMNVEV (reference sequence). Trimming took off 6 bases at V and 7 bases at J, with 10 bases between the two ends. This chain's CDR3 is CASSRDKNSPLHF. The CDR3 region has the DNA TGTGCCAGCAGCCGGGACAAAAATTCACCCCTCCACTTT.

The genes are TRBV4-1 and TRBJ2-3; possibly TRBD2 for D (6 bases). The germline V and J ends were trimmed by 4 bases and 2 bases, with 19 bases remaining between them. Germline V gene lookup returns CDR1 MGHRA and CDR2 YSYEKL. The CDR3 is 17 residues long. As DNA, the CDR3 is TGCGCCAGCAGCCGCGACTTGAATAGCGGATCCACAGATACGCAGTATTTT. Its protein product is CASSRDLNSGSTDTQYF.

In DNA form, the CDR3 reads TGTGCCAGTAGCAATGGACGAACCGGGACAGGGAGGACCGGGGAGCTGTTTTTT. Residues: CASSNGRTGTGRTGELFF. This chain uses TRBV19 with TRBJ2-2, with TRBD1 matching over 9 bases. CDR3 size: 18 residues. J lost 5 bases, V lost 6 bases, and 16 bases had no gene match. Per germline, CDR1 LNHDA and CDR2 SQIVND (reference sequence).

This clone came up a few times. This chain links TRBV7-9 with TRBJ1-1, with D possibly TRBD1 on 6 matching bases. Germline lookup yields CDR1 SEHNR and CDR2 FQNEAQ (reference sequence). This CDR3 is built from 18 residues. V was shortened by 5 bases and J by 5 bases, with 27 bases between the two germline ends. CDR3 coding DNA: TGTGCCAGCAGCCCGAGAGAGGGCGCAGGGGCGGGCGGTACTGAAGCTTTCTTT. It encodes CASSPREGAGAGGTEAFF.

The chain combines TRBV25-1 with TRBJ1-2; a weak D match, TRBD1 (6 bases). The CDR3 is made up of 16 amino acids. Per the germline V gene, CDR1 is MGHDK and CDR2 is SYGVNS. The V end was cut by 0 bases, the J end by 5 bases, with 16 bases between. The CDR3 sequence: CASSEYPGGLGYGYTF. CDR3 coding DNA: TGTGCCAGCAGTGAATATCCGGGGGGGCTAGGGTATGGCTACACCTTC.

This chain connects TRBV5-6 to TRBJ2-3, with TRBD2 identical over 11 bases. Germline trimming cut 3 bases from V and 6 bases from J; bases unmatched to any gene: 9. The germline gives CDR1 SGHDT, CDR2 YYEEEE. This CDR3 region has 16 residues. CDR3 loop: CASSWRTSGSRDTQYF. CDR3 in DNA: TGTGCCAGCAGCTGGAGGACTAGCGGGTCGAGGGATACGCAGTATTTT.

CDR3 nucleotides: TGTGCCAGCAGTGCCATACAGACAGGGTATGGCTACACCTTC. Protein product: CASSAIQTGYGYTF. V and J are TRBV27 and TRBJ1-2; the match to TRBD1 covers 7 bases. The CDR3 spans 14 residues. V gave up 5 bases and J gave up 5 bases; unmatched junction bases: 8. From germline, CDR1 is MNHEY and CDR2 SMNVEV (reference sequence).

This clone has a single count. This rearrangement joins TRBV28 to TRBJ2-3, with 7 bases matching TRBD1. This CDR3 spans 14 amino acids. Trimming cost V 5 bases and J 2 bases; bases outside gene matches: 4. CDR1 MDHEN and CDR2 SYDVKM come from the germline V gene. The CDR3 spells CASSTGTDTDTQYF. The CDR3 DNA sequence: TGTGCCAGCAGTACCGGGACAGACACAGATACGCAGTATTTT.

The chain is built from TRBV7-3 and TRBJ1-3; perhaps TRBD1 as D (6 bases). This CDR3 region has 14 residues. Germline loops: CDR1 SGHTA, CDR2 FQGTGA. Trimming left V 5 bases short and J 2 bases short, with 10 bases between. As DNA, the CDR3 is TGTGCCAGCAGCATGGACAGCCCTGGAAACACCATATATTTT. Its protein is CASSMDSPGNTIYF.

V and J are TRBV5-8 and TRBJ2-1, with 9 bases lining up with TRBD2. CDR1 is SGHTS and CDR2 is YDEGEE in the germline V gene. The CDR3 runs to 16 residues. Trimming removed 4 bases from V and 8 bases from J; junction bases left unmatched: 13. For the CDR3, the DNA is TGTGCCAGCAGCAAGAGGCGGGGGGGGCCGTCGGATGAGCAGTTCTTC. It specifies CASSKRRGGPSDEQFF.

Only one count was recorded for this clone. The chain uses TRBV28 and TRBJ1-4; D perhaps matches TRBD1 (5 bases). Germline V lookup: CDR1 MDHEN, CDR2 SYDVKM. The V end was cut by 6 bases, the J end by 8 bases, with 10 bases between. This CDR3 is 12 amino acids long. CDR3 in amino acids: CASRGQREKLFF. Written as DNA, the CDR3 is TGTGCCAGCAGGGGGCAACGGGAAAAACTGTTTTTT.

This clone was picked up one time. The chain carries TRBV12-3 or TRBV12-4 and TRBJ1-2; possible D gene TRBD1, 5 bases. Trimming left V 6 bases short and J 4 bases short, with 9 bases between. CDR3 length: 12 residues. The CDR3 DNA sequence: TGTGCCAGCAGCGACAGTCCCTATGGCTACACCTTC. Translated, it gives CASSDSPYGYTF.

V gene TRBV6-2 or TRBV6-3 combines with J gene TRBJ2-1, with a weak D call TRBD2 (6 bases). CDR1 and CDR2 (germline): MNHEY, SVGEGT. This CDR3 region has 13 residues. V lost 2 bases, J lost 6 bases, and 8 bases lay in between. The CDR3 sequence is CASSYGGFNEQFF. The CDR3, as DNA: TGTGCCAGCAGTTACGGGGGGTTCAATGAGCAGTTCTTC.

In DNA, the CDR3 is TGTGCCAGCAGCTTAGAGGCTCCGGGACTAGCCTACGAGCAGTACTTC. Translation gives CASSLEAPGLAYEQYF. This rearrangement joins TRBV7-2 to TRBJ2-7; 8 bases match TRBD2. The V and J ends lost 1 base and 2 bases, in that order; junction bases with no gene match: 7. CDR3 length: 16 residues. Per the germline V gene, CDR1 is SGHTA and CDR2 is FQGNSA.

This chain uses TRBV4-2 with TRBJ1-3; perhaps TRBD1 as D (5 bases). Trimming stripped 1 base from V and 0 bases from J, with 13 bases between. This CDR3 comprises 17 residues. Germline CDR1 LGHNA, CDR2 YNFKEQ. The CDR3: CASSQVLGQSSGNTIYF. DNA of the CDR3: TGTGCCAGCAGCCAAGTCTTGGGGCAGAGCTCTGGAAACACCATATATTTT.